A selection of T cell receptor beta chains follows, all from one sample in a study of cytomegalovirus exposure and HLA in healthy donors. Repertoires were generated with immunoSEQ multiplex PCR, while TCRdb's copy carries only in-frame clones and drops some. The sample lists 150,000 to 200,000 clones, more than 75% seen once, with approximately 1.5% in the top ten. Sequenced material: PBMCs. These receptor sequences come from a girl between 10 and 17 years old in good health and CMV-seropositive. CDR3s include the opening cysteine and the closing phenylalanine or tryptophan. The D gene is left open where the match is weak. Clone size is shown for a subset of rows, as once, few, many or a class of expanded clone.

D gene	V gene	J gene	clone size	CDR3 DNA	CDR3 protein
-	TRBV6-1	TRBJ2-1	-	TGTGCCAGCAGCCGAAGACTGGGTTCCTACAATGAGCAGTTCTTC	CASSRRLGSYNEQFF
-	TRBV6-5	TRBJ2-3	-	TGTGCCAGCAGTTACTCGACAGCCGGGAGAGATACGCAGTATTTT	CASSYSTAGRDTQYF
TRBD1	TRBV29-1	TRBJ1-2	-	TGCAGCGTCGGAAGGGGGACAGCCCTCTATGGCTACACCTTC	CSVGRGTALYGYTF
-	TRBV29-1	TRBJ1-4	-	TGCAGCGTTTCCCAGGAAAATGAAAAACTGTTTTTT	CSVSQENEKLFF
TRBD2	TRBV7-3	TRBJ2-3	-	TGTGCCAGCAGCTTAAATCCAGCGGGGGCCGATACGCAGTATTTT	CASSLNPAGADTQYF
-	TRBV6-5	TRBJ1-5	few	TGTGCCAGCAGCCGGGGATCTCCAAATCAGCCCCAGCATTTT	CASSRGSPNQPQHF
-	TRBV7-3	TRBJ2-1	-	TGTGCCAGCAGCTTGGACGGGAGCTCCTACAATGAGCAGTTCTTC	CASSLDGSSYNEQFF
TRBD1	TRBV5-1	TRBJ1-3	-	TGCGCCAGCAGCTTGGGACCGACAGGGGTAGGAGGAAACACCATATATTTT	CASSLGPTGVGGNTIYF
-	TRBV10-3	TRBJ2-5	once	TGTGCCATCAGTGAGTCGTCGTCGGAGACCCAGTACTTC	CAISESSSETQYF
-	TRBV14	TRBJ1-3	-	TGTGCCAGCAGCCAAAGGACCGGGACAACCCATACCTCTGGAAACACCATATATTTT	CASSQRTGTTHTSGNTIYF
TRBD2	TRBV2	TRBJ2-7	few	TGTGCCAGCATTATAGGGACTACCTCCTACTACGAGCAGTACTTC	CASIIGTTSYYEQYF
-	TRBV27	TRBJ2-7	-	TGTGCCAGCAGTTTACTGACGGAGCACATGGCCGAGCAGTACTTC	CASSLLTEHMAEQYF
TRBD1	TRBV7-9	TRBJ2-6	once	TGTGCCAGCAGCTTCCACAGGGGATCTGGGGCCAACGTCCTGACTTTC	CASSFHRGSGANVLTF
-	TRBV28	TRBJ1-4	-	TGTGCCAGCATTCAGGACGGGGAAAATGAAAAACTGTTTTTT	CASIQDGENEKLFF
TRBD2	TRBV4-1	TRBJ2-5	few	TGCGCCAGCAGCCAAGTTATTAGCGGGGGGGTTCTTTTGGAGACCCAGTACTTC	CASSQVISGGVLLETQYF
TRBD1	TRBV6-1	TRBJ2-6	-	TGTGCCAGCAGTGAGGACAGGAGCAAGTCTGGGGCCAACGTCCTGACTTTC	CASSEDRSKSGANVLTF
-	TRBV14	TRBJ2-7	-	TGTGCCAGCAGCCAAGCGGCCAGGGGAACTTCCTACGAGCAGTACTTC	CASSQAARGTSYEQYF
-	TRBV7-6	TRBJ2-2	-	TGTGCCAGCAGCCCAAGTTTACAGAGTAATGAGGAGCTGTTTTTT	CASSPSLQSNEELFF
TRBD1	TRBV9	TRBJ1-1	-	TGTGCCAGCAGCGTATCAATACAGGGACAGGACACTGAAGCTTTCTTT	CASSVSIQGQDTEAFF
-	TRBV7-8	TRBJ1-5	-	TGTGCCAGCAGCTTAGGGAGGGGACAGCCCCAGCATTTT	CASSLGRGQPQHF
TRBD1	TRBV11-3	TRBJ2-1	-	TGTGCCAGCAGCAGGGGACAGGGGGCGGGCAATGAGCAGTTCTTC	CASSRGQGAGNEQFF
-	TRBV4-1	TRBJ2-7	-	TGCGCCAGCAGCCAATCCCCAAGATCCCGGGATAAAGAGCAGTACTTC	CASSQSPRSRDKEQYF
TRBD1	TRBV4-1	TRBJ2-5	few	TGCGCCAGCAGCCAATTACAGGGGGCCGGAGAGACCCAGTACTTC	CASSQLQGAGETQYF
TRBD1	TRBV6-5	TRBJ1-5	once	TGTGCCAGCAGTTCGACAGGGGGCAGGGGAAATCAGCCCCAGCATTTT	CASSSTGGRGNQPQHF
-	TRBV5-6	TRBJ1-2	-	TGTGCCAGCAGCTTGGGGAGGACCTCTACCAGCTACACCTTC	CASSLGRTSTSYTF
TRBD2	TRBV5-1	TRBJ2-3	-	TGCGCCAGCAGCCGACTAGCGGTCAACACAGATACGCAGTATTTT	CASSRLAVNTDTQYF
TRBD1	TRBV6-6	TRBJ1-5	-	TGTGCCAGCAGTTTTCGACAGGGTAGCAATCAGCCCCAGCATTTT	CASSFRQGSNQPQHF
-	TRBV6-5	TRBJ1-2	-	TGTGCCAGCAGTTACAAGGGGGTTTATGGCTACACCTTC	CASSYKGVYGYTF
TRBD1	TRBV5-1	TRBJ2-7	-	TGCGCCAGCAGCCCGACAGGGCTTCGATCCTACGAGCAGTACTTC	CASSPTGLRSYEQYF
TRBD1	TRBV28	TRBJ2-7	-	TGTGCCAGCAGTCCAACCGGGACAGGGGTTTACGAGCAGTACTTC	CASSPTGTGVYEQYF
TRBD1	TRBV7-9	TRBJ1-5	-	TGTGCCAGCAGCTTCGGACAGGGTACTGATCAGCCCCAGCATTTT	CASSFGQGTDQPQHF
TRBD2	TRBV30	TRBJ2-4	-	TGTGCCTGGAGTGTACGGGGGGGCAGGAGCAAAAACATTCAGTACTTC	CAWSVRGGRSKNIQYF
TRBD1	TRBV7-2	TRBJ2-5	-	TGTGCCAGCAGCTCTAGGGACCGACAGGGGACCCAGTACTTC	CASSSRDRQGTQYF
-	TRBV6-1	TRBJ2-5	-	TGTGCCAGCAGGGCGGGCAATGGGGAGACCCAGTACTTC	CASRAGNGETQYF
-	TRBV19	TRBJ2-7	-	TGTGCCAGTAGTATAGCCGGGGAATACGAGCAGTACTTC	CASSIAGEYEQYF
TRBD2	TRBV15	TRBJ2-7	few	TGTGCCACCAGCAGAGGGGGGAGGGTTGGCTACGAGCAGTACTTC	CATSRGGRVGYEQYF
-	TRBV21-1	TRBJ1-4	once	TGTGCCAGCAGCTACCTGGGGGGGCCGGCTGCAACTAATGAAAAACTGTTTTTT	CASSYLGGPAATNEKLFF
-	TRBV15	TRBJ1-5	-	TGTGCCACCATTGCGGGAACCGGTAGCAATCAGCCCCAGCATTTT	CATIAGTGSNQPQHF
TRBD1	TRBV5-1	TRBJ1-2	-	TGCGCCAGCAGCGAGGGACAGCCCTATTATGGCTACACCTTC	CASSEGQPYYGYTF
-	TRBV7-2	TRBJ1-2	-	TGTGCCAGCAGCGTGCGGGGGAACTATGGCTACACCTTC	CASSVRGNYGYTF
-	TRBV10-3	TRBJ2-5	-	TGTGCCATCAGTGAGTCCACAGGGCGAGAGACCCAGTACTTC	CAISESTGRETQYF
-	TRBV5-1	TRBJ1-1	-	TGCGCCAGCACGACCGGAGGAGGGATTGAAGCTTTCTTT	CASTTGGGIEAFF
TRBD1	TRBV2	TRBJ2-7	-	TGTGCCAGCAGTGGGGGACAGGGCCAGGGAGGCTACGAGCAGTACTTC	CASSGGQGQGGYEQYF
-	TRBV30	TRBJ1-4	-	TGTGCCTTTGCAGGAGGTTTTCGGGAAAAACTGTTTTTT	CAFAGGFREKLFF
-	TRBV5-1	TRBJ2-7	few	TGCGCCAGCAGCTTCTTACAGGAGGGCCACGAGCAGTACTTC	CASSFLQEGHEQYF
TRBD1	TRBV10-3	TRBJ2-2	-	TGTGCCATCAGTGACAGGGGGCGCGAGGGGGAGCTGTTTTTT	CAISDRGREGELFF
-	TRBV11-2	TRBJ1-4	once	TGTGCCAGCAGCTTAGCCGGCAGGGGTGGTGAAAAACTGTTTTTT	CASSLAGRGGEKLFF
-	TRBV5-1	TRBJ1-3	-	TGCGCCAGCAGACCCGACAGCCGATCTGGAAACACCATATATTTT	CASRPDSRSGNTIYF